The clone carrying this T cell receptor beta chain has a handful of counts. The antigen is not known. These data originate in a study of beta chain features in type 1 diabetes. Points from the study as a whole: The study found moderately but significantly shorter TCRB CDR3s in all four CD4+ subsets of Type 1 diabetes patients. The study found fewer insertions and more deletions at VDJ junctions in type 1 diabetes patients.

Expressed TCRB transcripts were sequenced because the entire RNA isolate underwent reverse transcription. Sequencing used immunoSEQ multiplex PCR; TCRdb keeps in-frame clones, though not all of them. The profile shows hundreds of thousands of clones, over 13% of them singletons. Germline CDR1 GTSNPN, CDR2 SVGIG (reference sequence). V lost 5 bases and J 6 bases, leaving 11 bases between the germline ends. This CDR3 has 12 amino acids. Sequencing was performed on naive CD4+ T cells from blood. This receptor was identified in a man in his late teens or twenties with type 1 diabetes. The V gene is TRBV30, the J gene TRBJ1-5; perhaps TRBD1 as D (5 bases). CDR3 protein: CAWGAGTQPQHF. The DNA of the CDR3 is TGTGCCTGGGGGGCAGGGACTCAGCCCCAGCATTTT.